The rows below give T cell receptor beta chains drawn from one sample of a study of T cell changes during pregnancy in multiple sclerosis. Assay used: immunoSEQ multiplex PCR; TCRdb lists only in-frame clones, some missing. The repertoire includes more than 60,000 clones, roughly 91% of them detected once, and about 0.3% sits in the top ten. Source: CD4+ T cells from peripheral blood mononuclear cells, taken in the third trimester of pregnancy. The receptors were gathered from a female donor in good health, enrolled as a control in a pregnancy study. Both conserved end residues are part of each CDR3. The D gene is left open where the match is weak. Part of the rows lack a size; the others show once, few, many or a class for expanded clones.

v_call,clone_size,j_call,d_call,cdr3_nt,cdr3_aa
TRBV7-2,.,TRBJ1-5,.,TGTGCCAGCAGCCCTGGGGCAGTAAGGTATCAGCCCCAGCATTTT,CASSPGAVRYQPQHF
TRBV5-4,.,TRBJ2-5,TRBD2,TGTGCCAGCAGCTGGGGGTCGGGGGGGCAAGAGACCCAGTACTTC,CASSWGSGGQETQYF
TRBV6-5,.,TRBJ2-5,TRBD2,TGTGCCAGCAGCCGAAGCGGGGTCCAAGAGACCCAGTACTTC,CASSRSGVQETQYF
TRBV9,.,TRBJ1-3,TRBD1,TGTGCCAGCAGCGTAGGAGAGGGGGCAGAAAACACCATATATTTT,CASSVGEGAENTIYF
TRBV5-1,.,TRBJ2-7,.,TGCGCCAGCAGCTCAGATTACGAGCAGTACTTC,CASSSDYEQYF
TRBV18,.,TRBJ1-5,.,TGTGCCAGCTCACCTGGAGGGAGCGGGAGCAATCAGCCCCAGCATTTT,CASSPGGSGSNQPQHF
TRBV18,.,TRBJ1-1,.,TGTGCCAGCTCACTTCAGGTGAACACTGAAGCTTTCTTT,CASSLQVNTEAFF
TRBV4-1,.,TRBJ2-7,.,TGCGCCAGCAGCCAAGTCGGGGTTAGCCCCCACGAGCAGTACTTC,CASSQVGVSPHEQYF
TRBV7-3,once,TRBJ2-1,.,TGTGCCAGCAGCTTCACAGGGACCCGGTACAATGAGCAGTTCTTC,CASSFTGTRYNEQFF
TRBV6-6,.,TRBJ2-7,.,TGTGCCAGCAGTTGGGGAGGCGGCGAGCAGTACTTC,CASSWGGGEQYF
TRBV29-1,.,TRBJ2-5,.,TGCAGCGTTTCCCCCAGCGGCAGGCAAGAGACCCAGTACTTC,CSVSPSGRQETQYF
TRBV10-3,.,TRBJ1-3,.,TGTGCCATCAGGGGGAGGGTTACAAACTCTGGAAACACCATATATTTT,CAIRGRVTNSGNTIYF
TRBV11-1,.,TRBJ2-3,TRBD1,TGTGCCAGCAGCTTTGACAGGGGCCGCACAGATACGCAGTATTTT,CASSFDRGRTDTQYF
TRBV5-5,.,TRBJ2-1,.,TGTGCCAGCAGCTTGGGCGGGGGCCGTGAGCAGTTCTTC,CASSLGGGREQFF
TRBV5-4,.,TRBJ2-2,.,TGTGCCAGCAGCTTGGACCAGGACAGCAAGACCGGGGAGCTGTTTTTT,CASSLDQDSKTGELFF
TRBV15,.,TRBJ1-4,TRBD1,TGTGCCACCCTCCGATCACAGGGGCACAATGAAAAACTGTTTTTT,CATLRSQGHNEKLFF
TRBV5-1,once,TRBJ1-3,TRBD1,TGCGCCAGCAGCATTGGGGGACAGATCTCTGGAAACACCATATATTTT,CASSIGGQISGNTIYF
TRBV29-1,once,TRBJ2-5,.,TGCAGCGTTGGAGCACAACAAGAGGCCCAGTACTTC,CSVGAQQEAQYF
TRBV5-1,.,TRBJ2-1,TRBD1,TGCGCCAGCAGCCGTCAGGGGGACAGCTCCTACAATGAGCAGTTCTTC,CASSRQGDSSYNEQFF
TRBV15,once,TRBJ1-2,.,TGTGCCACCAGCAGAGGTACAGGGTACTATGGCTACACCTTC,CATSRGTGYYGYTF
TRBV4-3,.,TRBJ2-3,.,TGCGCCAGCAGCCAAGATTTAGTCGTCGCAGGGCACACAGATACGCAGTATTTT,CASSQDLVVAGHTDTQYF
TRBV19,.,TRBJ2-3,.,TGTGCCAGTAGGAGGACTGTTGGAACCACAGATACGCAGTATTTT,CASRRTVGTTDTQYF
TRBV6-5,.,TRBJ1-1,.,TGTGCCAGCAGTTATTACAGGGTATCACCTGAAGCTTTCTTT,CASSYYRVSPEAFF
TRBV12-5,.,TRBJ1-1,.,TGTGCTAGTGGTTTGGGGAGAGGGGGAGCCAACGAAGCTTTCTTT,CASGLGRGGANEAFF
TRBV14,.,TRBJ2-7,TRBD1,TGTGCCAGCAGCCAAGAATCCAGGGGGATCGACGAGCAGTACTTC,CASSQESRGIDEQYF
TRBV11-3,.,TRBJ2-5,TRBD2,TGTGCCAGCAGAGGAATAGCGGGGGTTTATGAAGAGACCCAGTACTTC,CASRGIAGVYEETQYF
TRBV5-8,.,TRBJ1-2,.,TGTGCCAGCAGCTTCCAGGGGCATGGCTATGGCTACACCTTC,CASSFQGHGYGYTF
TRBV11-2,.,TRBJ1-4,TRBD1,TGTGCCAGCAGCTCGGACAGGGTTGCTCGGACTAATGAAAAACTGTTTTTT,CASSSDRVARTNEKLFF